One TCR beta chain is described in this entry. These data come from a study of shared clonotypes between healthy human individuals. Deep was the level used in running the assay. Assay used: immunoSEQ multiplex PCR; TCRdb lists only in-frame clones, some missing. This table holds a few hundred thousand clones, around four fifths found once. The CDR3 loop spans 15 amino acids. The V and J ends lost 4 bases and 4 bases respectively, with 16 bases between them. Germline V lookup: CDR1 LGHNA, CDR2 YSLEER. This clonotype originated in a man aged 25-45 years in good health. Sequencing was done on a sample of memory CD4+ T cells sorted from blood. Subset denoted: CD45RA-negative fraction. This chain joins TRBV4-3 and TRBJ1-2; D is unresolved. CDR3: CASSLSRGYTYGYTF. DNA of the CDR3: TGCGCCAGCAGCCTATCCCGGGGATATACCTATGGCTACACCTTC.